The 4 T cell receptor beta chains reported below all come from one sample, sequenced in a study of CD8 T cells in ankylosing spondylitis. TCRdb recomputed calls from the 5' RACE reads with MiXCR, one row per CDR3 protein. The table shows approximately 140,000 distinct CDR3 sequences, with around 45% occurring only once. Sequences were obtained from synovial fluid, either unsorted or a sorted T cell fraction (not recorded which). The source of these receptors is a male donor with ankylosing spondylitis.

The chain employs TRBV12-3 or TRBV12-4 and TRBJ1-5; TRBD1 matches at 7 bases. After removal of 6 bases from V and 5 bases from J, the junction contained 4 bases not matched to a gene. The CDR3 extends over 13 amino acids. Here the CDR3 reads CASSPDRDQPQHF. In DNA, the CDR3 is TGTGCCAGCAGCCCCGACAGGGATCAGCCCCAGCATTTT.

This clonotype showed up just once. This chain connects TRBV9 to TRBJ1-1, with D maybe TRBD1 (5 bases). V was cut by 0 bases and J by 8 bases, with 17 bases left in between. The CDR3 has 15 residues. Germline V lookup: CDR1 SGDLS, CDR2 YYNGEE. CDR3 DNA sequence: TGTGCCAGCAGCGTAGTCGGCGGGGGGACGGCGGAAGCTTTCTTT. Translation: CASSVVGGGTAEAFF.

The chain employs TRBV20-1 and TRBJ2-1; TRBD1 might be the D (5 bases). Trimming removed 0 bases from V and 3 bases from J, with 12 bases in between. The germline V gene has CDR1 DFQATT and CDR2 SNEGSKA (reference sequence). CDR3 length equals 15 residues. The CDR3 DNA sequence: TGCAGTGCTAGAGATCCCAGGGTGGTCTACAATGAGCAGTTCTTC. The encoded protein is CSARDPRVVYNEQFF.

V usage is TRBV14 and J usage is TRBJ1-1; the D gene is possibly TRBD1 (6 bases). Trimming left V 4 bases short and J 2 bases short, with 26 bases between. Germline assignment: CDR1 SGHDN and CDR2 FVKESK. This CDR3 spans 19 amino acids. The CDR3 region is CASSRRRWGGRVPNTEAFF. The CDR3 bases are TGTGCCAGCAGCCGAAGAAGATGGGGGGGCCGCGTACCCAACACTGAAGCTTTCTTT. The variable domain in full, with the rest retrieved from reference TRBV14 and TRBJ1-1, is EAGVTQFPSHSVIEKGQTVTLRCDPISGHDNLYWYRRVMGKEIKFLLHFVKESKQDESGMPNNRFLAERTGGTYSTLKVQPAELEDSGVYFCASSRRRWGGRVPNTEAFFGQGTRLTVV.